A selection of T cell receptor beta chains follows, all from one sample in a study of blood T cell repertoires in COVID-19. Data came from immunoSEQ multiplex PCR; TCRdb stores just in-frame clones and leaves some out. The sample contains approximately 110,000 clones, approximately 83% of which appear only once. Sequencing was carried out using peripheral blood. The receptor source for this set is a woman in her sixties or seventies with acute or convalescent COVID-19. CDR3s include the opening cysteine and the closing phenylalanine or tryptophan. A D gene is named only where the DNA matches it firmly. Clone size is given for some rows only: seen once, a few or many times, or a class if the clone is expanded.

D	J	V	size	CDR3	DNA
NA	TRBJ2-1	TRBV3-1/TRBV3-2	NA	CASTKGEAREQFF	TGTGCCAGCACGAAAGGGGAGGCAAGGGAGCAGTTCTTC
TRBD1	TRBJ1-2	TRBV9	NA	CASSGPGTANYGYTF	TGTGCCAGCAGCGGCCCCGGGACAGCTAACTATGGCTACACCTTC
NA	TRBJ2-7	TRBV7-8	NA	CASSQKSRDEQYF	TGTGCCAGCAGCCAAAAAAGCAGGGACGAGCAGTACTTC
NA	TRBJ2-2	TRBV5-1	NA	CASSPALNTGELFF	TGCGCCAGCAGCCCCGCGTTGAACACCGGGGAGCTGTTTTTT
TRBD1	TRBJ1-4	TRBV6-5	NA	CASSYGRGQGNEKLFF	TGTGCCAGCAGTTATGGCCGGGGACAGGGTAATGAAAAACTGTTTTTT
TRBD2	TRBJ2-3	TRBV19	NA	CASSIGTSGSTDTQYF	TGTGCCAGTAGTATAGGGACTAGCGGCAGCACAGATACGCAGTATTTT
NA	TRBJ1-6	TRBV10-2	NA	CASSVGGISPLHF	TGCGCCAGCAGTGTTGGGGGGATCTCACCCCTCCACTTT
NA	TRBJ1-1	TRBV9	few	CASSVSIFDTEAFF	TGTGCCAGCAGCGTAAGCATCTTTGATACTGAAGCTTTCTTT
TRBD2	TRBJ2-3	TRBV5-5	NA	CASSYSSRTSVTDTQYF	TGTGCCAGCAGCTACTCATCCCGGACTAGCGTCACAGATACGCAGTATTTT
NA	TRBJ2-7	TRBV6-6	NA	CASSPNYEVPQYF	TGTGCCAGCAGCCCCAATTATGAGGTACCGCAGTACTTC
NA	TRBJ1-4	TRBV21-1	NA	CARPTPAGLLFF	TGTGCCAGACCGACTCCGGCAGGGTTGCTGTTTTTT
NA	TRBJ1-5	TRBV6-5	NA	CASSYQGKNQPQHF	TGTGCCAGCAGTTACCAGGGGAAAAATCAGCCCCAGCATTTT
TRBD2	TRBJ2-7	TRBV19	NA	CASSIGAGGGYEQYF	TGTGCCAGTAGTATAGGCGCGGGAGGCGGTTACGAGCAGTACTTC
TRBD1	TRBJ2-1	TRBV9	NA	CASSAPGTAEFF	TGTGCCAGCAGCGCCCCCGGGACAGCTGAGTTCTTC
NA	TRBJ1-4	TRBV5-1	NA	CASSLAPSTGGEKLFF	TGCGCCAGCAGCTTGGCTCCGTCTACCGGAGGGGAAAAACTGTTTTTT
NA	TRBJ1-4	TRBV5-1	NA	CASSESRDSEKLFF	TGCGCCAGCAGCGAGAGCAGGGATTCTGAAAAACTGTTTTTT
NA	TRBJ2-5	TRBV10-1	NA	CASSESRAAGPETQYF	TGCGCCAGCAGTGAGTCGAGGGCGGCGGGTCCAGAGACCCAGTACTTC
TRBD1	TRBJ2-7	TRBV25-1	few	CASTRRDRGQWEQYF	TGTGCCAGTACCCGGCGGGACAGGGGGCAGTGGGAGCAGTACTTC
TRBD1	TRBJ2-2	TRBV5-6	NA	CASGPTGVGTGELFF	TGTGCCAGCGGTCCGACAGGGGTGGGTACCGGGGAGCTGTTTTTT
NA	TRBJ1-1	TRBV4-2	NA	CASSQADSKAFF	TGTGCCAGCAGCCAAGCTGACAGTAAAGCTTTCTTT
TRBD2	TRBJ2-1	TRBV7-2	NA	CASSLVLAGGRNEQFF	TGTGCCAGCAGCTTAGTTCTAGCGGGGGGTAGGAATGAGCAGTTCTTC
NA	TRBJ2-5	TRBV6-1	once	CASSEQGSWGETQYF	TGTGCCAGCAGTGAACAGGGTAGTTGGGGAGAGACCCAGTACTTC
NA	TRBJ2-3	TRBV24-1	NA	CATSGGGSGTTDTQYF	TGTGCCACCAGTGGAGGAGGTAGCGGAACCACAGATACGCAGTATTTT
TRBD1	TRBJ2-3	TRBV7-2	NA	CASSRTGDTQYF	TGTGCCAGCAGCCGGACAGGAGATACGCAGTATTTT
TRBD2	TRBJ2-1	TRBV24-1	NA	CATSDWGLGRYNEQFF	TGTGCCACCAGTGATTGGGGACTAGGGCGGTACAATGAGCAGTTCTTC
TRBD1	TRBJ1-5	TRBV19	NA	CASSDHRGQPQHF	TGTGCCAGTAGTGATCACAGGGGACAGCCCCAGCATTTT
NA	TRBJ1-1	TRBV5-1	once	CASSLGPGTNTEAFF	TGCGCCAGCAGCTTGGGACCGGGAACCAACACTGAAGCTTTCTTT
NA	TRBJ1-4	TRBV28	few	CASSFNSQSTNEKLFF	TGTGCCAGCAGTTTTAACTCACAGTCAACTAATGAAAAACTGTTTTTT
NA	TRBJ2-7	TRBV7-8	NA	CASSFARQSTHYEQYF	TGTGCCAGCAGCTTTGCCCGACAGAGTACCCATTACGAGCAGTACTTC
NA	TRBJ2-7	TRBV5-1	NA	CASSLAPRQTSYEQYF	TGCGCCAGCAGCTTGGCCCCCAGACAGACATCCTACGAGCAGTACTTC
NA	TRBJ1-1	TRBV29-1	NA	CSVNSDSQAFF	TGCAGCGTTAATAGTGACTCACAAGCTTTCTTT
TRBD1	TRBJ1-5	TRBV6-6	few	CASTAGGAQPQHF	TGTGCCAGCACGGCAGGGGGCGCGCAGCCCCAGCATTTT
TRBD1	TRBJ1-2	TRBV5-1	NA	CASSLFAGGDGYTF	TGCGCCAGCAGCTTATTCGCAGGGGGCGATGGCTACACCTTC
TRBD1	TRBJ1-4	TRBV29-1	NA	CSARDRRLFF	TGCAGCGCCCGGGACAGAAGACTGTTTTTT
TRBD1	TRBJ1-5	TRBV18	NA	CASSPPTGANQPQHF	TGTGCCAGCTCACCCCCCACAGGGGCCAATCAGCCCCAGCATTTT
TRBD1	TRBJ1-2	TRBV6-5	NA	CASSLDRGDGYTF	TGTGCCAGCAGTCTGGACAGGGGGGATGGCTACACCTTC
NA	TRBJ1-5	TRBV15	few	CATSRAEYPAQHF	TGTGCCACCAGCAGAGCGGAGTATCCGGCCCAGCATTTT
NA	TRBJ2-7	TRBV14	few	CASSSHQGSEQYF	TGTGCCAGCAGCTCCCACCAGGGTAGCGAGCAGTACTTC
NA	TRBJ1-1	TRBV5-4	NA	CASSWVQSNEAFF	TGTGCCAGCTCTTGGGTACAGTCGAATGAAGCTTTCTTT
TRBD1	TRBJ1-4	TRBV18	NA	CASSPGQGTNEKLFF	TGTGCCAGCTCACCCGGACAGGGGACTAATGAAAAACTGTTTTTT
TRBD2	TRBJ2-3	TRBV7-9	NA	CASSPPGGGDTQYF	TGTGCCAGCAGCCCTCCCGGGGGGGGAGATACGCAGTATTTT
NA	TRBJ1-1	TRBV7-3	NA	CASSVQGNTEAFF	TGTGCCAGCAGCGTACAGGGGAACACTGAAGCTTTCTTT
TRBD1	TRBJ1-2	TRBV3-1/TRBV3-2	NA	CASSSLWTGGHGYTF	TGTGCCAGCAGCTCGTTGTGGACAGGGGGCCATGGCTACACCTTC